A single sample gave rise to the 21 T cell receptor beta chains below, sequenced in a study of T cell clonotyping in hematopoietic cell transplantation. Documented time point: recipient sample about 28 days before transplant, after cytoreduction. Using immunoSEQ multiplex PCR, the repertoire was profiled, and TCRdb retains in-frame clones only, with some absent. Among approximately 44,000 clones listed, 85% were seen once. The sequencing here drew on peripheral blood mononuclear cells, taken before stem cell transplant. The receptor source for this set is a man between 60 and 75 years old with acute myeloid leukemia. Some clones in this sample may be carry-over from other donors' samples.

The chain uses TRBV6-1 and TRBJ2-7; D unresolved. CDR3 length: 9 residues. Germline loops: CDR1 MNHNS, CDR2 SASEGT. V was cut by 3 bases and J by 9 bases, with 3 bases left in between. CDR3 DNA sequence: TGTGCCAGCAGTGATAGGCAGTACTTC. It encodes CASSDRQYF.

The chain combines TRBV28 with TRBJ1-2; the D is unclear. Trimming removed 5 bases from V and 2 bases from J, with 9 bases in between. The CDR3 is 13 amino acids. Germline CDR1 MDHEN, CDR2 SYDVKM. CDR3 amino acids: CASSNTGNYGYTF. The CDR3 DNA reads TGTGCCAGCAGTAACACTGGAAACTATGGCTACACCTTC.

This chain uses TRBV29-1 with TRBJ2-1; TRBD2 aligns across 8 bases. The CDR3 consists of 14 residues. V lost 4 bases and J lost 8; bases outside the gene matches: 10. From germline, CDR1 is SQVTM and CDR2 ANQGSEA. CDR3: CSVVRGGFQYEQFF. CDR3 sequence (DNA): TGCAGCGTTGTCCGGGGGGGCTTCCAATATGAGCAGTTCTTC.

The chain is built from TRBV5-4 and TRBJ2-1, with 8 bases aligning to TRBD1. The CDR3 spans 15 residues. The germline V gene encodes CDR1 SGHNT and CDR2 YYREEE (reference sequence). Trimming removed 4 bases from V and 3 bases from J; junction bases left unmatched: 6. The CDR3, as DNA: TGTGCCAGCAGCGGGGGACAGGCGCACTACAATGAGCAGTTCTTC. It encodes CASSGGQAHYNEQFF.

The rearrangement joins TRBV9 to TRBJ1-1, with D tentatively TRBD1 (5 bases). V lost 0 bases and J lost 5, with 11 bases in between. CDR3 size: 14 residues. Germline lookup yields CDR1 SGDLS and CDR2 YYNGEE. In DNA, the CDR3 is TGTGCCAGCAGCGTAGCGGGCGGGGGTACTGAAGCTTTCTTT. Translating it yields CASSVAGGGTEAFF.

The CDR3 loop is CASSGTSGGVNYNEQFF. In DNA form, the CDR3 reads TGCGCCAGCAGTGGCACTAGCGGGGGGGTAAACTACAATGAGCAGTTCTTC. The rearrangement links TRBV5-1 to TRBJ2-1; 13 nucleotides agree with TRBD2. The CDR3 is 17 amino acids. Germline assignment: CDR1 SGHRS and CDR2 YFSETQ. The trim removed 5 bases at V and 3 bases at J, leaving 8 bases unmatched.

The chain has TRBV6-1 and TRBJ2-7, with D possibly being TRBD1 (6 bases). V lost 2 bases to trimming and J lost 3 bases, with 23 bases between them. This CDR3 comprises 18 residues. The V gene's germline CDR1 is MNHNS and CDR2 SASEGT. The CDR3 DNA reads TGTGCCAGCAGTGAATCAGGCTGGGACACCTTTCTGAACTACGAGCAGTACTTC. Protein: CASSESGWDTFLNYEQYF.

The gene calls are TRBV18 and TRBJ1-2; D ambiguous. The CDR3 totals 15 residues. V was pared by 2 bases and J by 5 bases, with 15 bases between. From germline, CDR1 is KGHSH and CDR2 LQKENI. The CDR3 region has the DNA TGTGCCAGCTCACCAAGTGCAGAGACCCGTTATGGCTACACCTTC. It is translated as CASSPSAETRYGYTF.

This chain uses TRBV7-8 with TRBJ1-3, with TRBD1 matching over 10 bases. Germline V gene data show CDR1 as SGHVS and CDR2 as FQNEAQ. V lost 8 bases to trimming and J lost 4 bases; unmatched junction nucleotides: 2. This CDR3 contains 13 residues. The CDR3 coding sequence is TGTGCCAGCGGGACAGGGGTGGGAAACACCATATATTTT. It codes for CASGTGVGNTIYF.

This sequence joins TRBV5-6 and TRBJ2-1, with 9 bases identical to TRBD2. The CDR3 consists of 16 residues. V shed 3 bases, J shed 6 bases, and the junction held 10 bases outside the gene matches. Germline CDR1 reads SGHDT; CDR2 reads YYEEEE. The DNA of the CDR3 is TGTGCCAGCAGCTCGTTATATGGCGGGGGGGTCAATGAGCAGTTCTTC. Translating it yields CASSSLYGGGVNEQFF.

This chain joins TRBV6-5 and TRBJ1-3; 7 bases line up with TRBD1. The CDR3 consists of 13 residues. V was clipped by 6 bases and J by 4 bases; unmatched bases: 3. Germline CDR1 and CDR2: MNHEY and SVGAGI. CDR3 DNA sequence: TGTGCCAGCAGGACAGGGTTCGGAAACACCATATATTTT. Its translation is CASRTGFGNTIYF.

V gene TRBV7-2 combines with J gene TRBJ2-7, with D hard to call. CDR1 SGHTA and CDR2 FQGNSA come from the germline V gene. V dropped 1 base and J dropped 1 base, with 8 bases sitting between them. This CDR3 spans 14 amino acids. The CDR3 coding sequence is TGTGCCAGCAGCTTAGGGCGTCAGTCCTACGAGCAGTACTTC. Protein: CASSLGRQSYEQYF. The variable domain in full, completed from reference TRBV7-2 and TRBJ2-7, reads GAGVSQSPSNKVTEKGKDVELRCDPISGHTALYWYRQSLGQGLEFLIYFQGNSAPDKSGLPSDRFSAERTGGSVSTLTIQRTQQEDSAVYLCASSLGRQSYEQYFGPGTRLTVT.

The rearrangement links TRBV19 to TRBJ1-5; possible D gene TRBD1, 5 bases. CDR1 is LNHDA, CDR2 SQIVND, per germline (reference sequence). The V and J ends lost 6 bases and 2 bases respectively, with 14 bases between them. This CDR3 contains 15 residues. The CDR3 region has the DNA TGTGCCAGTAGCCCTACAGGAATTGGCAATCAGCCCCAGCATTTT. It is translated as CASSPTGIGNQPQHF.

In nucleotides, the CDR3 is TGTGCCAGCAGTGGGTACAGGGTTAGCACAGATACGCAGTATTTT. Amino acid sequence: CASSGYRVSTDTQYF. The V and J genes are TRBV6-1 and TRBJ2-3, with D perhaps matching TRBD1 (6 bases). Per the germline V gene, CDR1 is MNHNS and CDR2 is SASEGT. V lost 4 bases and J lost 0, with 11 bases in between. This CDR3 has 15 amino acids.

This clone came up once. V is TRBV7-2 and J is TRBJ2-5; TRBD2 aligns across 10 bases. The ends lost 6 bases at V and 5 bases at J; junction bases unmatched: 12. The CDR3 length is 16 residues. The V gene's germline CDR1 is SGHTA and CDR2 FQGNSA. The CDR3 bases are TGTGCCAGCAGTTTGGGGAGCGGGGGGGCGAGGGAGACCCAGTACTTC. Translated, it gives CASSLGSGGARETQYF.

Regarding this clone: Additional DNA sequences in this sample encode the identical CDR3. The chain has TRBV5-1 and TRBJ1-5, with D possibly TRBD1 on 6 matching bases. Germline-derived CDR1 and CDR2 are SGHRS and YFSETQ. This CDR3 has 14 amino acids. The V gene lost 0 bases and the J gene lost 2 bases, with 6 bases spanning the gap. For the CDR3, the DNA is TGCGCCAGCAGCTTGGACAGGGGCAATCAGCCCCAGCATTTT. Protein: CASSLDRGNQPQHF.

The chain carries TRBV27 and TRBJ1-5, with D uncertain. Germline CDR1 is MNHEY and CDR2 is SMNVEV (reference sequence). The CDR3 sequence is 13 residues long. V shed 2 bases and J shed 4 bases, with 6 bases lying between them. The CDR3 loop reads CASSLNPNQPQHF. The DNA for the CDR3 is TGTGCCAGCAGTTTAAACCCTAATCAGCCCCAGCATTTT.

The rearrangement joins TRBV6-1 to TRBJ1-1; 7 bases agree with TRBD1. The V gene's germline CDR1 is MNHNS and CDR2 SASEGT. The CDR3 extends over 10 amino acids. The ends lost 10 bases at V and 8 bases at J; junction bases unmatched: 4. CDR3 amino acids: CAIRQGEAFF. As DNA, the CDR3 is TGTGCCATCAGACAGGGAGAAGCTTTCTTT.

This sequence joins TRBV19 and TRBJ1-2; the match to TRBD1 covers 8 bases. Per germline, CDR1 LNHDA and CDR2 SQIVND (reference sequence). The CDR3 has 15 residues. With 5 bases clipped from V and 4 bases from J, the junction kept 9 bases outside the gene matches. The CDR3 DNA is TGTGCCAGTAGTTTCGGCCGGGACAGGCCCTATGGCTACACCTTC. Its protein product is CASSFGRDRPYGYTF.

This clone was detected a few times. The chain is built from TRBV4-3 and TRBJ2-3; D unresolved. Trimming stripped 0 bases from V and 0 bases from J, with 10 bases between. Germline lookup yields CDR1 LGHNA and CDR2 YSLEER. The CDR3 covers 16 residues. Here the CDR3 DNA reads TGCGCCAGCAGCCAAGATCTGGACGTTAGCACAGATACGCAGTATTTT. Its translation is CASSQDLDVSTDTQYF.

The CDR3 protein is CASSLAQGTYGYTF. In DNA form, the CDR3 reads TGCGCCAGCAGCTTGGCCCAGGGAACCTATGGCTACACCTTC. The chain combines TRBV5-1 with TRBJ1-2, with a weak D call TRBD1 (5 bases). The germline gives CDR1 SGHRS, CDR2 YFSETQ. This CDR3 comprises 14 residues. The V and J ends lost 0 bases and 4 bases respectively, with 10 bases between them. Variable domain in full (rest from reference TRBV5-1 and TRBJ1-2): KAGVTQTPRYLIKTRGQQVTLSCSPISGHRSVSWYQQTPGQGLQFLFEYFSETQRNKGNFPGRFSGRQFSNSRSEMNVSTLELGDSALYLCASSLAQGTYGYTFGSGTRLTVV.